The present entry profiles one T cell receptor (beta chain) with its context. The antigen is unknown. The record originates from a study of T cell responses to AZD1222 COVID-19 vaccine. Measured with immunoSEQ multiplex PCR; TCRdb has only the in-frame clones, and not every one. In the table there are 120,000 or so clones, less than 95% of which are singletons. Study findings and constraints: Close to half of all spike-specific TCRs reportedly target regions of the variants that are unmutated.

Germline V gene lookup returns CDR1 SEHNR and CDR2 FQNEAQ (reference sequence). The CDR3 loop spans 15 amino acids. Deletions cut 5 bases from V and 4 bases from J, with 17 bases between. This chain connects TRBV7-9 to TRBJ1-2, with D uncertain. This TCR was sampled from an adult in good health. Sequencing used peripheral blood, obtained on day 0 of AZD1222 vaccination. The CDR3 reads CASSQDGSPSYGYTF. CDR3 bases: TGTGCCAGCAGCCAAGACGGCAGCCCGTCCTATGGCTACACCTTC. The whole variable domain, filled in from reference TRBV7-9 and TRBJ1-2, reads DTGVSQNPRHKITKRGQNVTFRCDPISEHNRLYWYRQTLGQGPEFLTYFQNEAQLEKSRLLSDRFSAERPKGSFSTLEIQRTEQGDSAMYLCASSQDGSPSYGYTFGSGTRLTVV.